This TCR beta chain originates from a study of T cells in Graves' hyperthyroidism and ophthalmopathy. General study results and limits: Most expanded thyroid clonotypes above 0.001 recurred in blood. Through a model of 13 V-J features, ophthalmopathy was separated from stable hyperthyroidism. It was a median about 6 months before onset that the model predicted ophthalmopathy.

RNA transcripts served as the template for amplifying TCR beta CDR3 regions. HTBI primers were the set used in a first-round RT-PCR of the TCR CDR3. One entry per CDR3 protein results from TCRdb running MiXCR on the multiplex PCR reads. Among 450,000 to 700,000 distinct CDR3 sequences, about 43% were seen once, and the ten largest hold about 7.8%. The patients, who ranged from 18 to 65 in age, presented with newly diagnosed hyperthyroidism lasting under 2 months. The CDR3 runs 15 residues. The germline V gene has CDR1 SGHRS and CDR2 YFSETQ. The V and J ends lost 0 bases and 0 bases respectively, with 10 bases between them. Ten or more counts support this clonotype. Antigen: not known.

Sequenced material: peripheral blood or thyroid tissue (not recorded which). The V gene is TRBV5-1, the J gene TRBJ2-7; D perhaps matches TRBD1 (5 bases). This clonotype was obtained from a woman aged 18 to 35 with Graves' hyperthyroidism. Here the CDR3 DNA reads TGCGCCAGCAGCTTGGAAGGGGCCCCCTCCTACGAGCAGTACTTC. It encodes CASSLEGAPSYEQYF. The full variable domain, rest sourced from reference TRBV5-1 and TRBJ2-7, is KAGVTQTPRYLIKTRGQQVTLSCSPISGHRSVSWYQQTPGQGLQFLFEYFSETQRNKGNFPGRFSGRQFSNSRSEMNVSTLELGDSALYLCASSLEGAPSYEQYFGPGTRLTVT.